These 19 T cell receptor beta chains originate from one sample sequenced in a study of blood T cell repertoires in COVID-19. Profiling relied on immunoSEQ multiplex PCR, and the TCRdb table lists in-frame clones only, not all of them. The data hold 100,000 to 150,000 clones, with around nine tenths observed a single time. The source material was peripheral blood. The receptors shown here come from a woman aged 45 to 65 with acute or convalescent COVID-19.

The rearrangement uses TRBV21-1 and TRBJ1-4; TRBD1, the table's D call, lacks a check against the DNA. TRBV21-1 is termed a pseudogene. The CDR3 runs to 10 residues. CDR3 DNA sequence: TGTGCCAGCCCCAGGGTAAAACTGTTTTTT. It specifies CASPRVKLFF.

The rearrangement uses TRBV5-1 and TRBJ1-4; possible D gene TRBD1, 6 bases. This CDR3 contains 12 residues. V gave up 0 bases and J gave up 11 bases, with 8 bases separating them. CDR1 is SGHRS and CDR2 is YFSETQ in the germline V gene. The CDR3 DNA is TGCGCCAGCAGCTTGGAGGGGGTGAAACTGTTTTTT. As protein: CASSLEGVKLFF.

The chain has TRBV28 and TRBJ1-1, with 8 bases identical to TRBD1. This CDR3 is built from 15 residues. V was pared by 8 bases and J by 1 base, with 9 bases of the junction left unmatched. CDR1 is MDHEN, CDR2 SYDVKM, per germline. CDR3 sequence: CASRDGTGANTEAFF. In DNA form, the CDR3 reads TGTGCCAGCCGTGACGGGACAGGCGCGAACACTGAAGCTTTCTTT.

The DNA for the CDR3 is TGTGCCAGCAGCCAAGGGACAGTTGGGGGCTATGGCTACACCTTC. Encoded protein: CASSQGTVGGYGYTF. J is TRBJ1-2 and V is TRBV3-1 (or the pseudogene TRBV3-2); tentatively, D is TRBD1 (6 bases). V lost 1 base, J lost 4 bases, and 13 bases lay in between. Germline CDR1 reads LGHDT; CDR2 reads YNNKEL (reference sequence). The CDR3 is 15 residues long.

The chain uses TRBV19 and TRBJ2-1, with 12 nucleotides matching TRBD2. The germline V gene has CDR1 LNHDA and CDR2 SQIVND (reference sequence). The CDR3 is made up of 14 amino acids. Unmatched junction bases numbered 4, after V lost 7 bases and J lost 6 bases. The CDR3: CASTKLAGGNEQFF. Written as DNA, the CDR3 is TGTGCCAGTACCAAACTAGCGGGAGGCAATGAGCAGTTCTTC.

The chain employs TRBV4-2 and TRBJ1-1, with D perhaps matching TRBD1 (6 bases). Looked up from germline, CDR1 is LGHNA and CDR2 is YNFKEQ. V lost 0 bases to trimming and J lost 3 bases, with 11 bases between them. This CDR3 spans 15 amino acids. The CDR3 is CASSQDRGGDTEAFF. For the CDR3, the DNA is TGTGCCAGCAGCCAAGACAGGGGAGGGGACACTGAAGCTTTCTTT.

CDR3 loop: CSVFGQGNTGELFF. CDR3 nucleotides: TGCAGCGTTTTTGGGCAGGGGAACACCGGGGAGCTGTTTTTT. The V gene is TRBV29-1, the J gene TRBJ2-2; maybe TRBD1 (5 bases). This CDR3 has 14 amino acids. With 5 bases removed from V and 1 base from J, the gap between germline ends came to 11 bases. Germline V gene lookup returns CDR1 SQVTM and CDR2 ANQGSEA.

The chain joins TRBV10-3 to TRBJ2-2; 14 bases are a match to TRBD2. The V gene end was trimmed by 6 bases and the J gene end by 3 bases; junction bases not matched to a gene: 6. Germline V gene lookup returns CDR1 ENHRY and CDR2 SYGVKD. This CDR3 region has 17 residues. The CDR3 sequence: CAISGLAGGGDTGELFF. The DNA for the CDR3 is TGTGCCATCAGCGGACTAGCGGGAGGTGGGGACACCGGGGAGCTGTTTTTT.

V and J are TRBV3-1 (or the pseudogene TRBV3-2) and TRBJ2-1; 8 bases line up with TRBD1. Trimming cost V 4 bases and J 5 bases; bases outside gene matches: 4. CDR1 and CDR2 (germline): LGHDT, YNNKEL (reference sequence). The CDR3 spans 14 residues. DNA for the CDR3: TGTGCCAGCAGCCCAACAGGGGGGCACAATGAGCAGTTCTTC. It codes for CASSPTGGHNEQFF.

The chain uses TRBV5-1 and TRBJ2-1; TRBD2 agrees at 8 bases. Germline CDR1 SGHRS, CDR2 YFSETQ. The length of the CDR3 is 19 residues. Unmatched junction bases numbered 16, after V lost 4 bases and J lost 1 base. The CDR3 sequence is CASSNRFAGGTLSYNEQFF. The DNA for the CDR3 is TGCGCCAGCAGCAACCGGTTCGCGGGAGGAACCTTGTCCTACAATGAGCAGTTCTTC.

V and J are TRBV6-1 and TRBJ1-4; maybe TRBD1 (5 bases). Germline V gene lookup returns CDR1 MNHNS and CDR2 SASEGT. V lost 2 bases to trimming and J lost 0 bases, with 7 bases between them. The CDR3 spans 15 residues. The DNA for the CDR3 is TGTGCCAGCAGTGAAAAGGGGTCAACTAATGAAAAACTGTTTTTT. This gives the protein CASSEKGSTNEKLFF.

The CDR3: CASRAGEDLSGYTF. DNA for the CDR3: TGTGCCAGCCGCGCCGGGGAGGACCTATCTGGCTACACCTTC. The chain links TRBV7-9 to TRBJ1-2; no reliable D call. V was clipped by 8 bases and J by 7 bases, with 20 bases between them. The CDR3 extends over 14 amino acids. Germline V lookup: CDR1 SEHNR, CDR2 FQNEAQ (reference sequence).

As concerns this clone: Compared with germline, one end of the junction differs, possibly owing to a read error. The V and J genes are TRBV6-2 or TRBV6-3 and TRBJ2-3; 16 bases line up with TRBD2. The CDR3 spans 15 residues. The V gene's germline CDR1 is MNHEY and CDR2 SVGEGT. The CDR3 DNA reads TGTGCCAGCAGTCGCGCGGGACTAGCGGGAGGGCCGAAGGCTTTT. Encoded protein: CASSRAGLAGGPKAF.

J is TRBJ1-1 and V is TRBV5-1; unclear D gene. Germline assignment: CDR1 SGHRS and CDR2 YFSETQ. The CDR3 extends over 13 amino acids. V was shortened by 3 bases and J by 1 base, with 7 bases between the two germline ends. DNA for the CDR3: TGCGCCAGCAGCTCCCAGGCGAACACTGAAGCTTTCTTT. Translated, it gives CASSSQANTEAFF.

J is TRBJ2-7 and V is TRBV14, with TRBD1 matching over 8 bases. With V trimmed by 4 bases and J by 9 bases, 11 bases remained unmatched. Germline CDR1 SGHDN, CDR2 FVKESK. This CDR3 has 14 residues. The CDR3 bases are TGTGCCAGCAGCCCAACAGGGGGGTCTTTACGGCAGTACTTC. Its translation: CASSPTGGSLRQYF.

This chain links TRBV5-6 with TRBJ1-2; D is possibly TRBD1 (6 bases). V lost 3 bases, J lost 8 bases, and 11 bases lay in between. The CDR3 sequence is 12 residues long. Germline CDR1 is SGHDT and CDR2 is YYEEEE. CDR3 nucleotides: TGTGCCAGCAGCTACAACAGGGAGGGCTACACCTTC. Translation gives CASSYNREGYTF. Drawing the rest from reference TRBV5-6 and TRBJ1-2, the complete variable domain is DAGVTQSPTHLIKTRGQQVTLRCSPKSGHDTVSWYQQALGQGPQFIFQYYEEEERQRGNFPDRFSGHQFPNYSSELNVNALLLGDSALYLCASSYNREGYTFGSGTRLTVV.

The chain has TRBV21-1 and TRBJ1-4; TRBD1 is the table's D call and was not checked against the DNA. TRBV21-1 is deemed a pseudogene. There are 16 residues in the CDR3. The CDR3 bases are TGTGCCAGCAGCAAATGGGGCCGCCTTACCGAGGAAAAACTGTTTTTT. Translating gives CASSKWGRLTEEKLFF.

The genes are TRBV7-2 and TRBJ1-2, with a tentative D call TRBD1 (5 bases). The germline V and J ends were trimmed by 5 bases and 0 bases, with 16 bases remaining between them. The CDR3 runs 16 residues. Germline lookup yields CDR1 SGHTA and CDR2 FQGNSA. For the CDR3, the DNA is TGTGCCAGCAGCCCCGGCGGGGTAGGGGCTAACTATGGCTACACCTTC. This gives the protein CASSPGGVGANYGYTF. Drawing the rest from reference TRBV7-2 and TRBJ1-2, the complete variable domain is GAGVSQSPSNKVTEKGKDVELRCDPISGHTALYWYRQSLGQGLEFLIYFQGNSAPDKSGLPSDRFSAERTGGSVSTLTIQRTQQEDSAVYLCASSPGGVGANYGYTFGSGTRLTVV.

The CDR3 DNA is TGTGCCAGCAGTGACTTACAGGGGCAGGAGACCCAGTACTTC. Protein product: CASSDLQGQETQYF. This sequence joins TRBV25-1 and TRBJ2-5; TRBD1 agrees at 7 bases. This CDR3 has 14 amino acids. Germline assignment: CDR1 MGHDK and CDR2 SYGVNS. The trim removed 3 bases at V and 5 bases at J, leaving 6 bases unmatched.